This record looks at one TCR beta chain sequence and its context. The antigen remains unidentified. This table comes from immunoSEQ multiplex PCR, and its TCRdb copy is limited to in-frame clones, with some not included. The sample records 80,000 or so clones, more than 85% being singletons. Analyses pooled second doses at about 4 or about 12 weeks. The data were obtained in a study of T cell responses to AZD1222 COVID-19 vaccine. The CDR3 is 13 residues long. Trimming shortened V by 3 bases and J by 5 bases, and 8 bases separated the two germline ends. Germline loops: CDR1 MNHEY, CDR2 SMNVEV (reference sequence). Study findings and constraints: It should be noted that donors were predominantly white British and more often female, and clonal diversity was possibly underestimated. Spike regions recognized by vaccine-associated CD4 TCRs spanned the protein, led by 160-218 and 743-854. Spike-specific TCR breadth and depth both grew after two AZD1222 doses.

This sequence originates from an adult who received the AZD1222 COVID-19 vaccine. V usage is TRBV27 and J usage is TRBJ2-1, with TRBD2 as a possible D gene (6 bases). The material sequenced was peripheral blood, taken 28 days after the second AZD1222 dose. CDR3 sequence: CASSFSGHNEQFF. The CDR3 DNA sequence: TGTGCCAGCAGTTTCAGCGGGCACAATGAGCAGTTCTTC.